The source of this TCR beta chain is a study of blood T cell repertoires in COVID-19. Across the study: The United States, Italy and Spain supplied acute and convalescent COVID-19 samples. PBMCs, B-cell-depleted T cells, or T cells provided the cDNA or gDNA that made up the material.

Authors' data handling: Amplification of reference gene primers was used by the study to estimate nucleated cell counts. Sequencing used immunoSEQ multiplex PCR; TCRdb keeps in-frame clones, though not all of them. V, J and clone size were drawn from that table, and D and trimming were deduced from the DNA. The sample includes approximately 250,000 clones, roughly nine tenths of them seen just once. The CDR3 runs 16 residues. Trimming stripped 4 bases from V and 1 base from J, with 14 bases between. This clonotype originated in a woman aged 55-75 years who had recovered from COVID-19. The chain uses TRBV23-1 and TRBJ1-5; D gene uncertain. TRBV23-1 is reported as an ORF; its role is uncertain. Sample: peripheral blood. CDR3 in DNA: TGCGCCAGCAGTCCTAGGATGATCATAAGCAATCAGCCCCAGCATTTT. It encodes CASSPRMIISNQPQHF.